These T cell receptor beta chains were read from a single sample in a study of Tregs in tolerant kidney transplant recipients. Measured with immunoSEQ multiplex PCR; TCRdb has only the in-frame clones, and not every one. The table records more than 90,000 clones, about 90% of them present only once. Material: CD4+ T cells from blood. The receptors come from a human donor in good health. Both conserved end residues are part of each CDR3. Each record gives: D gene, V gene, clone size, J gene, CDR3 DNA, CDR3 protein. D genes are given only for firm matches. The listing skips clone size in some rows; elsewhere it reads once, few, many or a size class.

TRBD1	TRBV7-9	-	TRBJ1-3	TGTGCCAGCAGCTTAGCCCTGACAGGGTCCGGAAACACCATATATTTT	CASSLALTGSGNTIYF
-	TRBV7-9	once	TRBJ2-1	TGTGCCAGCAGCTTAGCGATTCTAGCACGTCAGTTCTTC	CASSLAILARQFF
-	TRBV18	-	TRBJ2-7	TGTGCCAGCTCACCACCCGGGGGCGAGCAGTACTTC	CASSPPGGEQYF
-	TRBV7-2	-	TRBJ1-5	TGTGCCAGCAGCCTCCTTAGCAATCAGCCCCAGCATTTT	CASSLLSNQPQHF
TRBD1	TRBV27	-	TRBJ1-4	TGTGCCAGCAGTGGTAGGGGGCGCGGGGATGAAAAACTGTTTTTT	CASSGRGRGDEKLFF
TRBD2	TRBV11-2	-	TRBJ2-1	TGTGCCAGCAGCCCACTAGCGGTTTCCAATGAGCAGTTCTTC	CASSPLAVSNEQFF
TRBD2	TRBV18	-	TRBJ2-3	TGTGCCAGCTCACGAGGGACTAGCGGGTACACAGATACGCAGTATTTT	CASSRGTSGYTDTQYF
-	TRBV29-1	-	TRBJ1-3	TGCAGCGTTTCTTATGGATCGGCTGGAAACACCATATATTTT	CSVSYGSAGNTIYF
TRBD2	TRBV19	-	TRBJ2-7	TGTGCCAGTAGTATTTCACTAGCGGGAGGGCCCGAGGACTTC	CASSISLAGGPEDF
-	TRBV18	-	TRBJ2-7	TGTGCCAGCTCACCACCATCGGGGAGCTCCTACGAGCAGTACTTC	CASSPPSGSSYEQYF
-	TRBV5-1	-	TRBJ2-4	TGCGCCAGCAGCTTGGAGGGGGCCAAAAACATTCAGTACTTC	CASSLEGAKNIQYF
TRBD1	TRBV18	-	TRBJ1-1	TGTGCCAGCTCCCCAGACAGGGGGGTAAGAACTGAAGCTTTCTTT	CASSPDRGVRTEAFF
-	TRBV30	-	TRBJ1-6	TGTGCCTGGAGTAGGTCCTATAATTCACCCCTCCACTTT	CAWSRSYNSPLHF
TRBD2	TRBV13	-	TRBJ2-5	TGTGCCAGCAGGCGGGGGGTAGCGGGTCCACAAGAGACCCAGTACTTC	CASRRGVAGPQETQYF
TRBD1	TRBV19	-	TRBJ1-3	TGTGCCAGTTGGGACAGGGGCCTGTTTGGAAACACCATATATTTT	CASWDRGLFGNTIYF
-	TRBV6-4	-	TRBJ2-7	TGTGCCAGCAGCCTACTTAGCGCACCAGCCTACGAGCAGTACTTC	CASSLLSAPAYEQYF
TRBD2	TRBV4-2	-	TRBJ2-4	TGTGCCAGCAGCCAGGAAGTACCGGGACTAGCGGCCAAAAACATTCAGTACTTC	CASSQEVPGLAAKNIQYF
TRBD2	TRBV2	-	TRBJ2-7	TGTGCCAGCAGTGCCCCCCACGGGACTAGCGGTTTTCGGGGAGGCGAGCAGTACTTC	CASSAPHGTSGFRGGEQYF
-	TRBV6-1	-	TRBJ1-1	TGTGCCAGCAGTGCCGAGGGCTCTAACACTGAAGCTTTCTTT	CASSAEGSNTEAFF
-	TRBV30	-	TRBJ1-2	TGTGCCTGGAGTTGGGGACACCGAAAGTATGGCTACACCTTC	CAWSWGHRKYGYTF
-	TRBV5-1	-	TRBJ2-7	TGCGCCAGCAGCTTGGGCGGGTTTTTTCACGAGCAGTACTTC	CASSLGGFFHEQYF
-	TRBV10-2	-	TRBJ2-3	TGCGCCAGCAGTGAGTCCAAGGGTACCCGGGGTCAAGATACGCAGTATTTT	CASSESKGTRGQDTQYF
-	TRBV2	-	TRBJ2-7	TGTGCCAGCAGTGAAAATTGGACCGGTGGTGAGCAGTACTTC	CASSENWTGGEQYF
TRBD2	TRBV10-2	-	TRBJ2-1	TGCGCCAGCAGTGAGTCAGGACTAGCGGGGTCCAATGAGCAGTTCTTC	CASSESGLAGSNEQFF
TRBD1	TRBV6-5	-	TRBJ1-2	TGTGCCAGCAGCTCACAGGGGATCTATGGCTACACCTTC	CASSSQGIYGYTF
-	TRBV29-1	-	TRBJ2-3	TGCAGCGTTGGTCTCACTAGCACAGATACGCAGTATTTT	CSVGLTSTDTQYF
-	TRBV18	-	TRBJ1-6	TGTGCCAGCTCACTCCGGGAGGATAATTCACCCCTCCACTTT	CASSLREDNSPLHF
TRBD1	TRBV18	-	TRBJ2-7	TGTGCCAGCTCACCCGGTGGGGACAGGGGCTACGAGCAGTACTTC	CASSPGGDRGYEQYF
TRBD1	TRBV19	-	TRBJ2-7	TGTGCCAGTAGTTTGGTGGACAGGGACGAGCAGTACTTC	CASSLVDRDEQYF
TRBD2	TRBV19	-	TRBJ2-2	TGTGCCAGTAGTAGAAGGGGTGGGAGGGTTAACACCGGGGAGCTGTTTTTT	CASSRRGGRVNTGELFF
TRBD2	TRBV28	-	TRBJ2-1	TGTGCCAGCAGTCGCCCTAGCGGGGGATCCTACAATGAGCAGTTCTTC	CASSRPSGGSYNEQFF
TRBD1	TRBV27	-	TRBJ1-4	TGTGCCAGCAGTTCTTACAGGGGAAAGGGTGAAAAACTGTTTTTT	CASSSYRGKGEKLFF
-	TRBV7-8	-	TRBJ2-7	TGTGCCAGCAGCTTAGCGGGGGTCGGGCAGTACTTC	CASSLAGVGQYF
TRBD1	TRBV15	-	TRBJ1-2	TGTGCCACCAGCAGAGTCCTTCGGACAGGGGGTACCTATGGCTACACCTTC	CATSRVLRTGGTYGYTF
TRBD2	TRBV15	-	TRBJ2-2	TGTGCCACCGGGAGGGGAAACACCGGGGAGCTGTTTTTT	CATGRGNTGELFF
-	TRBV6-1	-	TRBJ2-2	TGTGCCAGCAGTGAAGCGCTTGGTACCGGGGAGCTGTTTTTT	CASSEALGTGELFF
-	TRBV6-1	-	TRBJ1-6	TGTGCCAGCAGTGAAGCACGGACTCTCACCCTCCACTTT	CASSEARTLTLHF